The clone carrying this T cell receptor beta chain was recorded at least ten times. Its specificity is unknown. The sample belongs to a study of regulatory T cells in long-lasting Graves disease. As for time point: newly diagnosed GD, antithyroid drugs for less than 3 months. PBMCs provided the RNA from which the TCR library was made. The CDR3 length is 15 residues. Germline CDR1 is SEHNR and CDR2 is FQNEAQ (reference sequence). Trimming cost V 1 base and J 5 bases, with 11 bases left between them. Library construction for TCR beta used iRepertoire HTBI primers and Arm-PCR of CDR3 regions. TCRdb ran MiXCR on the multiplex PCR reads and lists one entry per CDR3 protein. Here the sample spans 350,000 to 450,000 distinct CDR3 sequences, 15% being singletons. Findings and limits, study-wide: Shared public clonotypes totalled fewer than 3,000 in persistent patients, compared with approximately 970 in new patients. Favored gene segments in persistent disease were TRBV28, TRBJ1-2 and TRBJ2-5.

These records were also assigned to another study, of T cells in Graves' hyperthyroidism and ophthalmopathy. In that study: Newly diagnosed patients aged 18 to 65 had hyperthyroidism of under 2 months' duration. Blood also showed most of the thyroid clonotypes that were expanded above 0.001.

The V call is TRBV7-9, the J call TRBJ2-2, with no clear D. The sequence came from a woman aged 40 to 50 with Graves disease. The source material was peripheral blood mononuclear cells (PBMCs), sampled at new diagnosis, from a patient treated with antithyroid drugs. The CDR3 coding sequence is TGTGCCAGCAGCTTAGGAGGCAGTACTACCGGGGAGCTGTTTTTT. Protein: CASSLGGSTTGELFF.